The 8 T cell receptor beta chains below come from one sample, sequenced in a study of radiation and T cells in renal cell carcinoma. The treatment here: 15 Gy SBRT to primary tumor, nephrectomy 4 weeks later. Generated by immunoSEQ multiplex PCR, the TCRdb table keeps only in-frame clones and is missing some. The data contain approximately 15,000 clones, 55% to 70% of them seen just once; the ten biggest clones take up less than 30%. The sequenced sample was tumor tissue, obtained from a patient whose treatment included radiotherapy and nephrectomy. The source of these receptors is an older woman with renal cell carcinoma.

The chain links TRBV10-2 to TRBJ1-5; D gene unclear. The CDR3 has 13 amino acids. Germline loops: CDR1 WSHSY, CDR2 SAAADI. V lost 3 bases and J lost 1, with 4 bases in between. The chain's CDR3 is CASSELSNQPQHF. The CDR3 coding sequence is TGCGCCAGCAGTGAATTAAGCAATCAGCCCCAGCATTTT.

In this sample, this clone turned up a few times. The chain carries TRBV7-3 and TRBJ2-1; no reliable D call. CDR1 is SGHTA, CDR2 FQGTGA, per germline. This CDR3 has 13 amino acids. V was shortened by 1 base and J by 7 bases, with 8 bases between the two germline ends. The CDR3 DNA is TGTGCCAGCAGCTTAAGACGAGAGAATGAGCAGTTCTTC. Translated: CASSLRRENEQFF.

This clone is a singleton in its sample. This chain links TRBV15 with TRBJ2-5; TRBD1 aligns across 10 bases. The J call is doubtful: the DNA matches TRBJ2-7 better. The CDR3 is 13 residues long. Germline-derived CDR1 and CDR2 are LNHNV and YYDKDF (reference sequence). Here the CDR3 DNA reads TGTGCCACCAGAGGACAGGGGGTCTACGAGCAGTACTTC. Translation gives CATRGQGVYEQYF.

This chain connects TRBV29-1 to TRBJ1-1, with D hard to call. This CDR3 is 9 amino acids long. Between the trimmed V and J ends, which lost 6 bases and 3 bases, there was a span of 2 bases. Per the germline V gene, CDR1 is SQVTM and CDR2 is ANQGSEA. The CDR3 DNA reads TGCAGCGTAGACACTGAAGCTTTCTTT. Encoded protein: CSVDTEAFF.

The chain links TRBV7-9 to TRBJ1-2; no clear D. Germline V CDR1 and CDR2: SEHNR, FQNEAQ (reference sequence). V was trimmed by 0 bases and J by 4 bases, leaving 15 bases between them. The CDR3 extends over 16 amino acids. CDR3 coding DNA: TGTGCCAGCAGCTTAGCAGGTTTTGACACCGCCTATGGCTACACCTTC. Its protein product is CASSLAGFDTAYGYTF.

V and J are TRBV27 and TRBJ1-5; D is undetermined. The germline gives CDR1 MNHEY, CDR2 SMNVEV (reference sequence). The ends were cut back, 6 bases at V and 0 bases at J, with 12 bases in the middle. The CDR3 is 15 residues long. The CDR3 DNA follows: TGTGCCAGCAGGGAGGGAATAGTTAGCAATCAGCCCCAGCATTTT. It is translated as CASREGIVSNQPQHF.

The CDR3 is CASSYRLDYTF. CDR3 in DNA: TGTGCCAGCAGTTACCGGCTTGACTACACCTTC. This sequence joins TRBV6-5 and TRBJ1-2; D unclear. The CDR3 consists of 11 residues. The germline V and J ends were trimmed by 2 bases and 10 bases, with 8 bases remaining between them. The germline V gene has CDR1 MNHEY and CDR2 SVGAGI.

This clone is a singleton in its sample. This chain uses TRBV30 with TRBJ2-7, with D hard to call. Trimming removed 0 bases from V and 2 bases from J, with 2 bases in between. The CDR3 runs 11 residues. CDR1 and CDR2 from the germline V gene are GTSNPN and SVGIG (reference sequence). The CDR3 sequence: CAWSVTYEQYF. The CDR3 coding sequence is TGTGCCTGGAGTGTGACCTACGAGCAGTACTTC.